These 25 T cell receptor beta chains originate from one sample sequenced in a study of T cells in localized non-small cell lung cancer. The table came from immunoSEQ multiplex PCR; TCRdb's copy has only in-frame clones and leaves some out. The table lists a few thousand clones, approximately 25% of them singletons. The material sequenced was lung tumor tissue, taken before any cancer treatment. The source is a man aged 40-75 years with stage II squamous cell lung carcinoma.

CDR3 nucleotide sequence: TGTGCCTGGAGACAGGGGGGTACTGAAGCTTTCTTT. It yields the protein CAWRQGGTEAFF. The rearrangement uses TRBV30 and TRBJ1-1; TRBD1 aligns across 8 bases. From germline, CDR1 is GTSNPN and CDR2 SVGIG (reference sequence). This CDR3 is built from 12 residues. Trimming cost V 3 bases and J 5 bases; bases outside gene matches: 2.

The gene calls are TRBV18 and TRBJ2-7; 12 nucleotides align to TRBD2. Trimming removed 6 bases from V and 4 bases from J; junction bases left unmatched: 13. The CDR3 sequence is 17 residues long. The V gene's germline CDR1 is KGHSH and CDR2 LQKENI. The chain's CDR3 is CASSAGGGLAGRYEQYF. The CDR3 region has the DNA TGTGCCAGCTCGGCCGGGGGCGGACTAGCGGGAAGGTACGAGCAGTACTTC.

This sequence joins TRBV5-1 and TRBJ2-7; 7 bases are a match to TRBD2. CDR1 SGHRS and CDR2 YFSETQ come from the germline V gene. The J segment lost 2 bases and the V segment lost 0 bases, leaving 2 bases of the junction unmatched. The CDR3 is 14 amino acids. CDR3 loop: CASSLGTSAYEQYF. CDR3 DNA sequence: TGCGCCAGCAGCTTGGGGACTAGTGCCTACGAGCAGTACTTC.

By its share, this clone is medium-sized. The rearrangement joins TRBV11-3 to TRBJ2-7, with TRBD1 matching over 7 bases. The CDR3 has 15 residues. V shed 3 bases and J 0 bases; nucleotides not matched to a gene: 5. The germline gives CDR1 SGHNT, CDR2 YENEEA. CDR3 coding DNA: TGTGCCAGCAGCTTGGACAGGTCAAGCTCCTACGAGCAGTACTTC. Protein product: CASSLDRSSSYEQYF.

This clone was recorded a few times. The rearrangement joins TRBV11-3 to TRBJ2-1; 8 bases line up with TRBD2. Germline trimming cut 2 bases from V and 8 bases from J; bases unmatched to any gene: 5. The CDR3 runs 14 residues. CDR1 SGHNT and CDR2 YENEEA come from the germline V gene. The CDR3 reads CASSLRTGRDEQFF. DNA for the CDR3: TGTGCCAGCAGCTTAAGGACCGGGAGGGATGAGCAGTTCTTC.

This clone appeared a few times. CDR3: CASSYPGGGQPQHF. DNA of the CDR3: TGTGCCAGCAGTTACCCAGGGGGCGGTCAGCCCCAGCATTTT. J is TRBJ1-5 and V is TRBV6-8, with 8 positions matching TRBD1. Germline CDR1 and CDR2: MNHGY and SAAAGT. Trimming took 2 bases from V and 6 from J; bases not matched to a gene: 3. This CDR3 has 14 amino acids.

This clone is labeled medium-sized. The rearrangement links TRBV9 to TRBJ2-5, with a possible D match to TRBD1 (6 bases). V lost 3 bases to trimming and J lost 2 bases, with 14 bases between them. The CDR3 is 15 amino acids. Germline lookup yields CDR1 SGDLS and CDR2 YYNGEE. The CDR3 here is CASSGHGTSQETQYF. The CDR3, as DNA: TGTGCCAGCAGCGGACATGGGACAAGTCAAGAGACCCAGTACTTC.

This clone was seen only a few times. The rearrangement uses TRBV6-8 and TRBJ2-5; 7 positions match TRBD1. The CDR3 has 14 amino acids. V shed 11 bases, J shed 3 bases, and the junction held 12 bases outside the gene matches. Germline values: CDR1 MNHGY, CDR2 SAAAGT. Here the CDR3 reads CALHRQGMEETQYF. Here the CDR3 DNA reads TGTGCCCTCCACCGACAGGGAATGGAAGAGACCCAGTACTTC.

This clone is termed medium-sized. Germline and junction disagree at one end, which may indicate a read error. The chain recombines TRBV6-8 with TRBJ1-1; 9 bases agree with TRBD1. Germline assignment: CDR1 MNHGY and CDR2 SAAAGT. The CDR3 totals 17 residues. Here the CDR3 reads CAISPGQGRIGNTEAFF. CDR3 nucleotide sequence: TGTGCCATCAGTCCGGGACAGGGTCGTATCGGGAACACTGAAGCTTTCTTT.

This chain links TRBV28 with TRBJ2-7; 14 bases map to TRBD2. Germline CDR1 and CDR2: MDHEN and SYDVKM. The CDR3 has 15 residues. V dropped 6 bases and J dropped 2; count of bases not matched to a gene: 3. The chain's CDR3 is CASSPGLAGAYEQYF. CDR3 nucleotides: TGTGCCAGCAGCCCGGGACTAGCGGGGGCCTACGAGCAGTACTTC. Looking up the rest from reference TRBV28 and TRBJ2-7 gives the full variable domain: DVKVTQSSRYLVKRTGEKVFLECVQDMDHENMFWYRQDPGLGLRLIYFSYDVKMKEKGDIPEGYSVSREKKERFSLILESASTNQTSMYLCASSPGLAGAYEQYFGPGTRLTVT.

This chain links TRBV15 with TRBJ2-2; 11 bases line up with TRBD2. The V gene end was trimmed by 3 bases and the J gene end by 7 bases; junction bases not matched to a gene: 10. The CDR3 runs to 17 residues. Germline loops: CDR1 LNHNV, CDR2 YYDKDF (reference sequence). In nucleotides, the CDR3 is TGTGCCACCAGCAGCAAACTAGCGGGAGAACTGGGCGGGGAGCTGTTTTTT. It codes for CATSSKLAGELGGELFF. Full variable domain (missing parts from reference TRBV15 and TRBJ2-2): DAMVIQNPRYQVTQFGKPVTLSCSQTLNHNVMYWYQQKSSQAPKLLFHYYDKDFNNEADTPDNFQSRRPNTSFCFLDIRSPGLGDTAMYLCATSSKLAGELGGELFFGEGSRLTVL.

The chain employs TRBV11-3 and TRBJ2-4; maybe TRBD1 (5 bases). V lost 5 bases to trimming and J lost 2 bases, with 13 bases between them. CDR1 is SGHNT and CDR2 is YENEEA in the germline V gene. The CDR3 spans 15 residues. CDR3 in amino acids: CASSAQGGPKNIQYF. The CDR3 DNA reads as TGTGCCAGCAGCGCGCAGGGTGGACCCAAAAACATTCAGTACTTC.

This chain links TRBV10-2 with TRBJ2-7, with TRBD2 matching over 9 bases. The CDR3 spans 15 residues. Germline CDR1 and CDR2: WSHSY and SAAADI. V lost 3 bases and J lost 3; bases outside the gene matches: 6. CDR3 coding DNA: TGCGCCAGCAGTGAAAGGGTAGCGGGAGTCTACGAGCAGTACTTC. It is translated as CASSERVAGVYEQYF.

By proportion, this clone is medium-sized (0.01 to 0.1%). This chain joins TRBV6-8 and TRBJ2-3; TRBD1 agrees at 8 bases. CDR1 and CDR2 from the germline V gene are MNHGY and SAAAGT. Trimming removed 11 bases from V and 5 bases from J; junction bases left unmatched: 12. The CDR3 is made up of 14 amino acids. The CDR3 DNA follows: TGTGCCGCCTCAAGGGACAGGCGGGGAGATACGCAGTATTTT. This gives the protein CAASRDRRGDTQYF.

The chain combines TRBV10-1 with TRBJ2-7; 7 nucleotides align to TRBD2. This CDR3 is built from 13 residues. Trimming removed 0 bases from V and 6 bases from J; junction bases left unmatched: 2. From germline, CDR1 is WNHNN and CDR2 SYGVQD (reference sequence). The CDR3, as DNA: TGCGCCAGCAGTGAGTCCGGGAGGTCCGAGCAGTACTTC. It codes for CASSESGRSEQYF.

This clone has a handful of counts. The V call is TRBV11-3, the J call TRBJ2-1, with D possibly called TRBD1 or TRBD2 (5 bases each). This CDR3 has 19 residues. Trimming took 4 bases from V and 6 from J, leaving 28 bases between them. CDR1 and CDR2 (germline): SGHNT, YENEEA. Here the CDR3 reads CASSSPFGFRGPSLNEQFF. The CDR3 bases are TGTGCCAGCAGCTCCCCATTTGGTTTCCGGGGCCCCTCTCTCAATGAGCAGTTCTTC.

The table lists this clone with a few counts. The chain carries TRBV9 and TRBJ2-5, with 9 bases aligning to TRBD2. The V gene's germline CDR1 is SGDLS and CDR2 YYNGEE. Germline trimming cut 6 bases from V and 5 bases from J; bases unmatched to any gene: 11. CDR3 length equals 15 residues. CDR3 region: CASTGGSGGLETQYF. The CDR3 DNA sequence: TGTGCCAGCACCGGGGGTAGCGGGGGTCTCGAGACCCAGTACTTC.

The chain uses TRBV11-3 and TRBJ2-1; 12 nucleotides match TRBD2. V was pared by 6 bases and J by 7 bases, with 7 bases of the junction left unmatched. The CDR3 has 15 residues. Germline V gene lookup returns CDR1 SGHNT and CDR2 YENEEA. CDR3 DNA sequence: TGTGCCAGCAGGCCGAGACTAGCGGGAGTAAATGAGCAGTTCTTC. It yields the protein CASRPRLAGVNEQFF. The whole variable domain, remainder taken from reference TRBV11-3 and TRBJ2-1, is EAGVVQSPRYKIIEKKQPVAFWCNPISGHNTLYWYLQNLGQGPELLIRYENEEAVDDSQLPKDRFSAERLKGVDSTLKIQPAELGDSAVYLCASRPRLAGVNEQFFGPGTRLTVL.

This clone was detected only a few times. The rearrangement links TRBV6-8 to TRBJ2-3, with 11 bases fitting TRBD2. The CDR3 length is 13 residues. V lost 5 bases, J lost 9 bases, and 4 bases stayed unmatched. Germline V CDR1 and CDR2: MNHGY, SAAAGT. CDR3 residues: CASSRLAGRTQYF. CDR3 DNA sequence: TGTGCCAGCAGTAGACTAGCGGGACGAACGCAGTATTTT.

The CDR3 nucleotides are TGTGCCAGTAGTATCCTTAAGAGGACCTTCAATCAGCCCCAGCATTTT. As protein: CASSILKRTFNQPQHF. The chain has TRBV19 and TRBJ1-5; no clear D gene. V lost 3 bases, J lost 3 bases, and 15 bases lay in between. CDR3 size: 16 residues. From germline, CDR1 is LNHDA and CDR2 SQIVND (reference sequence).

By share, this clone ranks as medium-sized. V and J are TRBV11-3 and TRBJ2-7, with D tentatively TRBD1 or TRBD2 (6 bases each). The CDR3 runs to 16 residues. Trimming took 6 bases from V and 2 from J, leaving 20 bases between them. CDR1 and CDR2 (germline): SGHNT, YENEEA. CDR3 nucleotides: TGTGCCAGCAGATCCGAGGGGGGCCCCGGTCCCTACGAGCAGTACTTC. This translates into CASRSEGGPGPYEQYF.

This clone was observed a few times. V gene TRBV9 combines with J gene TRBJ2-1, with TRBD2 matching 11 bases. CDR1 SGDLS and CDR2 YYNGEE come from the germline V gene. The CDR3 has 15 amino acids. V was pared by 2 bases and J by 9 bases, with 7 bases of the junction left unmatched. The CDR3: CASSVTSGGEVEQFF. The CDR3 DNA reads as TGTGCCAGCAGCGTTACTAGCGGGGGAGAGGTTGAGCAGTTCTTC.

By sample share, this clone is large. This sequence joins TRBV9 and TRBJ1-1; D remains ambiguous. The germline V gene encodes CDR1 SGDLS and CDR2 YYNGEE. V lost 4 bases and J lost 5, with 12 bases in between. The CDR3 runs to 13 residues. As DNA, the CDR3 is TGTGCCAGCAGCCCCGGCCTGGGGACTGAAGCTTTCTTT. It translates to CASSPGLGTEAFF.

The V and J genes are TRBV7-4 and TRBJ1-3; weak D call: TRBD1 (6 bases). V lost 7 bases and J lost 4, with 11 bases in between. The CDR3 consists of 13 residues. Germline V gene sequence: CDR1 SGHVT, CDR2 SQSDAQ. The CDR3 DNA is TGTGCCAGCACCCCCGGACAGGGAAACACCATATATTTT. The encoded protein is CASTPGQGNTIYF.

This clone was seen a handful of times. CDR3 coding DNA: TGCGCCAGCAGCTCAGGGGGCCTACTGCCCTACGAGCAGTACTTC. Translating it yields CASSSGGLLPYEQYF. This chain uses TRBV5-1 with TRBJ2-7; 8 bases map to TRBD1. V shed 3 bases, J shed 2 bases, and the junction held 7 bases outside the gene matches. CDR3 length: 15 residues. In germline, CDR1 is SGHRS, CDR2 YFSETQ.